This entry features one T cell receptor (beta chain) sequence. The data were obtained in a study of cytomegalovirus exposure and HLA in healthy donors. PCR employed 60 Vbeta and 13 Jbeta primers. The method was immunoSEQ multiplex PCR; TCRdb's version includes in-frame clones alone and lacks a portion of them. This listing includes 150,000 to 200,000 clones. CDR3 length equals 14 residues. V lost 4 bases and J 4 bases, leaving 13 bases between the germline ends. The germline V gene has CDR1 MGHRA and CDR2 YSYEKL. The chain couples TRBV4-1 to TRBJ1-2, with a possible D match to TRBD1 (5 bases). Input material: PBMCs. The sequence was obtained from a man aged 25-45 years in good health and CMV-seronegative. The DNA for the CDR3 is TGCGCCAGCAGCCCCGACAGATTCGGCTATGGCTACACCTTC. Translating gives CASSPDRFGYGYTF.